Detailed here is one T cell receptor (beta chain). What it binds is not known. The CDR3 totals 14 residues. The data originate from a study of T cells in tumors after PD-1 blockade. About the research overall: No patient had prior checkpoint blockade, systemic immunosuppression, or radiotherapy within 4 weeks. Mean per blood sample: about 100,000 templates (about 24,000-290,000), 36,536 unique clonotypes.

Study outcomes and limitations: About 45% of tumor TCR clonotypes were also found in blood.

Sequenced by immunoSEQ multiplex PCR; TCRdb stores in-frame clones only, minus some. The sample shows some 60,000 clones, roughly 78% of them seen only once. Template: tumor biopsy or peripheral blood genomic DNA, roughly 550-6,500 ng per sample. This clonotype originated in a human donor with basal cell carcinoma. V gene TRBV21-1 combines with J gene TRBJ1-5; no DNA check was done on the table's D call, TRBD1. TRBV21-1 is marked as a pseudogene. The sequenced sample was PBMCs, obtained before anti-PD-1 treatment. The CDR3 coding sequence is TGTGCCAGCAGCAAAACGGACAGAAATCAGCCCCAGCATTTT. Its translation is CASSKTDRNQPQHF.